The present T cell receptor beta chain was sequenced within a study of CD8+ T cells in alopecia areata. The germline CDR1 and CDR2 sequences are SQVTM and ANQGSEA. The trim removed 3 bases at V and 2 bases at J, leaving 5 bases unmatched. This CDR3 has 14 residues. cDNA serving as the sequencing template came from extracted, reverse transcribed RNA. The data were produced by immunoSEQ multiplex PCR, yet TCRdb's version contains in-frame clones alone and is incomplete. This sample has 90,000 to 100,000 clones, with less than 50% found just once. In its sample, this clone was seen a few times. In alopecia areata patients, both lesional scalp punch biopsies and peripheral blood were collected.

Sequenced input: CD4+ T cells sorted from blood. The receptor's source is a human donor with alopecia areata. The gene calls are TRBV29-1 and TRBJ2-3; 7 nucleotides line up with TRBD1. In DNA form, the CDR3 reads TGCAGCGTTGATAACAGGGGTAACACAGATACGCAGTATTTT. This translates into CSVDNRGNTDTQYF.